This T cell receptor (beta chain) is from a study of naive and memory T cell subsets. Points from the study as a whole: Clonotypes here are unpaired alpha or beta chain sequences. TCR counts from RNA may reflect activation-linked expression changes.

Two oligonucleotides, mixed equimolar, formed the beta constant-region primer covering TRBC1 and TRBC2. Four rounds of PCR amplified the ligated cDNA using nested alpha and beta constant-region primers plus SP2. In TCRdb, the UMI-ligation and nested PCR reads were re-called with MiXCR into one record per CDR3 protein. The sample has tens of thousands of distinct CDR3 sequences, 7% to 10% seen once. This clonotype is medium-sized. The antigen remains unidentified. Alpha and beta libraries were amplified separately from the second PCR onward. Germline V gene data show CDR1 as DFQATT and CDR2 as SNEGSKA (reference sequence). With V trimmed by 6 bases and J by 9 bases, 13 bases remained unmatched. CDR3 size: 14 residues.

Sequenced input: central memory CD8+ T cells from blood. This receptor was obtained from a human donor in good health. The chain uses TRBV20-1 and TRBJ2-1, with 8 positions matching TRBD2. This chain's CDR3 is CSARAFGREVEQFF. In DNA, the CDR3 is TGCAGTGCCCGGGCGTTTGGGCGGGAGGTTGAGCAGTTCTTC.